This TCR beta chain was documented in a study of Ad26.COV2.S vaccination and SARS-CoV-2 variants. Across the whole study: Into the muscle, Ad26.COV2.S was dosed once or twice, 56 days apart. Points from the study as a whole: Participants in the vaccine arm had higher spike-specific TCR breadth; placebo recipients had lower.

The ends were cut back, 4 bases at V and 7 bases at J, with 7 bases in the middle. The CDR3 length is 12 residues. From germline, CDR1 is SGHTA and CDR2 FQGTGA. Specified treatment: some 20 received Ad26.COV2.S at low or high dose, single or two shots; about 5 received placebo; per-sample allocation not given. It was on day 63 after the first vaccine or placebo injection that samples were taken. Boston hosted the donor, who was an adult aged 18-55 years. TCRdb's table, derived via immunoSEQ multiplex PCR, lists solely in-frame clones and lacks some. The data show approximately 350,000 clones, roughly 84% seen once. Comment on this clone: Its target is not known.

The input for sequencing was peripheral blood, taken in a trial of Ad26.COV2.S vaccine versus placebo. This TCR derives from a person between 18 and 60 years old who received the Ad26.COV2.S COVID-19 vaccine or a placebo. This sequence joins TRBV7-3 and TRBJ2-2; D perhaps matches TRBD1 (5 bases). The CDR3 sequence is CASSSGYGELFF. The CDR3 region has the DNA TGTGCCAGCAGCTCAGGGTACGGGGAGCTGTTTTTT.